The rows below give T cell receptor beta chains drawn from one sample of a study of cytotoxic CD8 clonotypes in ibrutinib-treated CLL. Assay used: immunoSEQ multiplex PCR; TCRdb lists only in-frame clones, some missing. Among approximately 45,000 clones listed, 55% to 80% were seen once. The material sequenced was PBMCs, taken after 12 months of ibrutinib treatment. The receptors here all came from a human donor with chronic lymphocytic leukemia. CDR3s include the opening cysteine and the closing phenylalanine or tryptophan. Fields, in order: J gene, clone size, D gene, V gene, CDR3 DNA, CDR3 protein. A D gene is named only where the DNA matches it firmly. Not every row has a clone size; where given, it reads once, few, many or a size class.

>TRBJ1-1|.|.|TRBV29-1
TGCAGCGTTGAAGTCGGGGCACAAGATCCTGAAGCTTTCTTT
CSVEVGAQDPEAFF
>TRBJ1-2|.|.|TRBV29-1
TGCAGCGCACGAGGACTTTATGGCCACACCTTC
CSARGLYGHTF
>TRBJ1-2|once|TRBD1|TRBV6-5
TGTGCCAGCACTCGGACAGGGATTGGCTACACCTTC
CASTRTGIGYTF
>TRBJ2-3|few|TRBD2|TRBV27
TGTGCCAGCAGCCCCGAGGCGACTAGCGGAAGAGATACGCAGTATTTT
CASSPEATSGRDTQYF
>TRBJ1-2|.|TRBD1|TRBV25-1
TGTGCCAGCAGTCAGTATTCCGGGACAGGCTATGGCTACACCTTC
CASSQYSGTGYGYTF
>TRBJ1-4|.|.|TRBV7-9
TGTGCCAGCAGCCCATGGGGAATTAATGAAAAACTGTTTTTT
CASSPWGINEKLFF
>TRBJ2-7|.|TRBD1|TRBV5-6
TGTGCCAGCAGCTTGGCACAGGGGACCTACGAGCAGTACTTC
CASSLAQGTYEQYF
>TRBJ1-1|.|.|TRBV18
TGTGCCAGCTCCCCAACAGGGATGAACACTGAAGCTTTCTTT
CASSPTGMNTEAFF
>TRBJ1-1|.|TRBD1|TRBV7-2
TGTGCCAGCAGCTTCTACAGGGGGGAAGACACTGAAGCTTTCTTT
CASSFYRGEDTEAFF
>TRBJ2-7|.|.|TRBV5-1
TGCGCCAGCAGCGGGGAGGTCCAGGGGAGTAACTACGAGCAGTACTTC
CASSGEVQGSNYEQYF
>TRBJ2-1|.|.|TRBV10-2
TGCGCCAGCAGTGAGTCGTTCGACCCCGGCCCCTACAATGAGCAGTTCTTC
CASSESFDPGPYNEQFF
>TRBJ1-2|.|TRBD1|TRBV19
TGTGCCAGTAGTATCCAGGGGGCCCACTATGGCTACACCTTC
CASSIQGAHYGYTF
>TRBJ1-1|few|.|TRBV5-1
TGCGCCAGCAGCTCCTTTGGGCAGGGGAACACTGAAGCTTTCTTT
CASSSFGQGNTEAFF